Sequencing of this T cell receptor (beta chain) was carried out in a study of OX40 agonist ivuxolimab in advanced cancers. In the study overall: The mean age was roughly 60 years, ranging from 23 to 79, with more than 70% of participants male. Regarding the study as a whole: CD4+ and CD8+ T cells in blood underwent clonal expansion by week 6 at 0.1 to 3.0 mg/kg.

This CDR3 spans 13 amino acids. From germline, CDR1 is LNHDA and CDR2 SQIVND (reference sequence). The ends lost 11 bases at V and 1 base at J; junction bases unmatched: 4. Clones were read by immunoSEQ multiplex PCR, and TCRdb kept only the in-frame ones, dropping some. Among around 59,000 clones, 70% to 90% were seen once, and the ten largest hold roughly 12%. In regard to this clone: Its antigen is not identified.

The TCR sequence derives from an adult with an advanced solid tumor such as melanoma, head and neck, liver or kidney cancer. The specimen comprised CD4+ or CD8+ T cells sorted from blood, sampled in a trial of the OX40 agonist ivuxolimab. The chain carries TRBV19 and TRBJ2-1; 8 bases are shared with TRBD2. The CDR3 coding sequence is TGTGCCGTTCGGGAGGGATCCTACAATGAGCAGTTCTTC. Residues: CAVREGSYNEQFF.